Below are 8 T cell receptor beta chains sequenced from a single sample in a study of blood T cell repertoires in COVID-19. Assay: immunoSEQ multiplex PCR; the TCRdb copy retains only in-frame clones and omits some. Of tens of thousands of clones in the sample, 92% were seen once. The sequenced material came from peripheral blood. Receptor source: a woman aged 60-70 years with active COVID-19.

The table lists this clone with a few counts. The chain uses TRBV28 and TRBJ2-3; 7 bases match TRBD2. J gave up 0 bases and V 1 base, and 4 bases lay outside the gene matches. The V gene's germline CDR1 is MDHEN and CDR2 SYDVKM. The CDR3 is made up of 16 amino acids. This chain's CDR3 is CASSLLAGVSTDTQYF. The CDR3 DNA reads TGTGCCAGCAGTTTATTGGCGGGAGTTAGCACAGATACGCAGTATTTT.

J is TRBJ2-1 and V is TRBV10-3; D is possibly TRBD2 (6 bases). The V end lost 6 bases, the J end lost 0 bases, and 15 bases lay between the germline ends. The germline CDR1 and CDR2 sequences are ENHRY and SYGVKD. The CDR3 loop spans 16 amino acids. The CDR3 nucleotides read TGTGCCATCAGCCCCGAGTTAGCGGCCTCCTACAATGAGCAGTTCTTC. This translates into CAISPELAASYNEQFF.

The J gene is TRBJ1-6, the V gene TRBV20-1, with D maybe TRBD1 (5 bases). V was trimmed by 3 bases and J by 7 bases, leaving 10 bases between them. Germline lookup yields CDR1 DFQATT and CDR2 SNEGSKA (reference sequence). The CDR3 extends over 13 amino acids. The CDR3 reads CSASRGENSPLHF. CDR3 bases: TGCAGTGCTAGTCGGGGGGAAAATTCACCCCTCCACTTT.

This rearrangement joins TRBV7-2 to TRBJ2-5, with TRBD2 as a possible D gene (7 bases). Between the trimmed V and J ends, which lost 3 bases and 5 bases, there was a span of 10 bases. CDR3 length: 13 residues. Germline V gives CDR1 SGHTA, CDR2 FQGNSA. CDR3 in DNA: TGTGCCAGCAGCTTCGGGGGGCTGGAGACCCAGTACTTC. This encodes CASSFGGLETQYF.

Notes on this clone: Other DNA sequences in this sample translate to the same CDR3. The CDR3 reads CASRLGTGGTEAFF. CDR3 DNA sequence: TGTGCCAGCAGGCTCGGGACAGGGGGCACTGAAGCTTTCTTT. The J gene is TRBJ1-1, the V gene TRBV14, with 11 bases that match TRBD1. V was clipped by 6 bases and J by 4 bases; unmatched bases: 4. The V gene's germline CDR1 is SGHDN and CDR2 FVKESK. This CDR3 is built from 14 residues.

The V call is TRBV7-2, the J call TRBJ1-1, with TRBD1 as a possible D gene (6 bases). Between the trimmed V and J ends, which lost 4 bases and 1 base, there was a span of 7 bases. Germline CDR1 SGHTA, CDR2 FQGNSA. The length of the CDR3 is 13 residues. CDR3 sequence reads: CASSWDTNTEAFF. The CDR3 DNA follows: TGTGCCAGCAGCTGGGACACGAACACTGAAGCTTTCTTT.

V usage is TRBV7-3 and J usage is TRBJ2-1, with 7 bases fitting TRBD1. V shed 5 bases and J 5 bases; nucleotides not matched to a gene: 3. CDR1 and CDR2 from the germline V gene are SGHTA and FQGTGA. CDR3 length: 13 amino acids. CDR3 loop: CASSRDSHNEQFF. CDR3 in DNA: TGTGCCAGCAGCCGGGACAGCCACAATGAGCAGTTCTTC.

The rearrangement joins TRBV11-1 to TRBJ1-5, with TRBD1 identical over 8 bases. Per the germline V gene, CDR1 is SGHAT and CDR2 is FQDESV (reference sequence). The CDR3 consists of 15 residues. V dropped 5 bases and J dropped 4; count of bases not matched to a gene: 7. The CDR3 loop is CASSPGQERNQPQHF. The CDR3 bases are TGTGCCAGCAGCCCGGGACAGGAGCGGAATCAGCCCCAGCATTTT.